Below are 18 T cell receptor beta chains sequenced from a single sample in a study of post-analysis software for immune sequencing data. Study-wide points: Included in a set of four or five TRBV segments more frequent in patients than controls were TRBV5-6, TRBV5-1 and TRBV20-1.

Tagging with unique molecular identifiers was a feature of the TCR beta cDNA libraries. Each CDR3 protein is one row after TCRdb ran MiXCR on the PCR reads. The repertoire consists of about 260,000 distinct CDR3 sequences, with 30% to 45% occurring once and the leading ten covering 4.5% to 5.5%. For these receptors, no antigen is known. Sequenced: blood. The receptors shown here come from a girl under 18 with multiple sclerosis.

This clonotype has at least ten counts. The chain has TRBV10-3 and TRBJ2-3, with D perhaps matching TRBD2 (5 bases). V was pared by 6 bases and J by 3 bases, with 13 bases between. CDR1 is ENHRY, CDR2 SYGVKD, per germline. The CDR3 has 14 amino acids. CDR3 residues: CAISPTIQTDTQYF. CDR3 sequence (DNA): TGTGCCATCAGCCCGACTATCCAGACAGATACGCAGTATTTT.

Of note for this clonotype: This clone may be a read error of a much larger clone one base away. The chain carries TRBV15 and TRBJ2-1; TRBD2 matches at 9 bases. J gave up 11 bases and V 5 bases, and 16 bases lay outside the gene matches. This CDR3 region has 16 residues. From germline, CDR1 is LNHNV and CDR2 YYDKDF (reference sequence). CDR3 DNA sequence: TGTGCCACCAGCCTCCGGGAGATAGCGGGAGTTAATAAGCAGTTCTTC. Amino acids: CATSLREIAGVNKQFF.

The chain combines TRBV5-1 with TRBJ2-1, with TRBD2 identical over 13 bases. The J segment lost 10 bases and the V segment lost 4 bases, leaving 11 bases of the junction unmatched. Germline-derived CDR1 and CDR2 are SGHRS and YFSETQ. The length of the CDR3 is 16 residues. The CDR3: CASSTATSGGAKEQFF. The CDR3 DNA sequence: TGCGCCAGCAGCACCGCCACTAGCGGGGGGGCGAAAGAGCAGTTCTTC.

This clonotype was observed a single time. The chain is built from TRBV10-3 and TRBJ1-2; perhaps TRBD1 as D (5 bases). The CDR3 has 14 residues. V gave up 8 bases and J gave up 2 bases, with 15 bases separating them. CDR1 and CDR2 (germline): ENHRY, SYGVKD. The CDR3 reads CAIHPGRQNYGYTF. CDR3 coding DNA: TGTGCCATCCACCCGGGACGGCAGAACTATGGCTACACCTTC.

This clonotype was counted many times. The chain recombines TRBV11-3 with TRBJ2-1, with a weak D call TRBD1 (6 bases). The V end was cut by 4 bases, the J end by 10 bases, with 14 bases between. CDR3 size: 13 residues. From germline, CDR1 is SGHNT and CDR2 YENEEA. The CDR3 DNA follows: TGTGCCAGCAGCTCCGTACAGGGTGGAGAGCAGTTCTTC. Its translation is CASSSVQGGEQFF.

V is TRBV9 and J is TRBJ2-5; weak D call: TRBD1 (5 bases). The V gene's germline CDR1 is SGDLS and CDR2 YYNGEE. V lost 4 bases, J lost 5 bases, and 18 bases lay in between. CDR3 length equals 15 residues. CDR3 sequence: CASSTSLGVAETQYF. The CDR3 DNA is TGTGCCAGCAGCACTTCTTTAGGGGTCGCCGAGACCCAGTACTTC.

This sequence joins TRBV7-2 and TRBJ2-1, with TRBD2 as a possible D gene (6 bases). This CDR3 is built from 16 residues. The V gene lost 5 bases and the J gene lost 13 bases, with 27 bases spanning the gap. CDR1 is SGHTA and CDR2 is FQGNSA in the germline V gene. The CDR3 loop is CASSLISGLREETQFF. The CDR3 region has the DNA TGTGCCAGCAGCCTCATAAGCGGGCTCCGTGAAGAGACCCAGTTCTTC.

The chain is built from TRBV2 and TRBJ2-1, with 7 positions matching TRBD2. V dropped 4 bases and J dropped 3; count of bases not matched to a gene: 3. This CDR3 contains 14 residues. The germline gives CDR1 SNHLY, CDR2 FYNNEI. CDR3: CASSVSGIYNEQFF. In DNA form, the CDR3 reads TGTGCCAGCAGTGTAAGCGGGATCTACAATGAGCAGTTCTTC.

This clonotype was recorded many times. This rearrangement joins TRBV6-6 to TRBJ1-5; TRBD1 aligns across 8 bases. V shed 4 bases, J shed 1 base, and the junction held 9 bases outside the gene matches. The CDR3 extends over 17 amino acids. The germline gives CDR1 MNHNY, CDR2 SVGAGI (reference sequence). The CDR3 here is CASSFEAGGLSNQPQHF. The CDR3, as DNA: TGTGCCAGCAGTTTCGAGGCAGGGGGCTTGAGCAATCAGCCCCAGCATTTT.

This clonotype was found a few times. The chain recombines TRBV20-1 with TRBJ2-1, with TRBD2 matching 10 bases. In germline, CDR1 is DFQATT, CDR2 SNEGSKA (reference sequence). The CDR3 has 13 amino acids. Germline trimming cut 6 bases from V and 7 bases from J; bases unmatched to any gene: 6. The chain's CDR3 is CSALGLADNEQFF. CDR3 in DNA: TGCAGTGCCCTCGGACTAGCGGATAATGAGCAGTTCTTC.

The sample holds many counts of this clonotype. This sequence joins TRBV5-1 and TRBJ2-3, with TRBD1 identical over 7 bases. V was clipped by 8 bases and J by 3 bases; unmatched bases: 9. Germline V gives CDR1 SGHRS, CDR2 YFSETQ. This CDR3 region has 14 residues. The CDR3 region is CASQQGTVTDTQYF. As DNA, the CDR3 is TGCGCCAGTCAACAGGGGACCGTAACAGATACGCAGTATTTT.

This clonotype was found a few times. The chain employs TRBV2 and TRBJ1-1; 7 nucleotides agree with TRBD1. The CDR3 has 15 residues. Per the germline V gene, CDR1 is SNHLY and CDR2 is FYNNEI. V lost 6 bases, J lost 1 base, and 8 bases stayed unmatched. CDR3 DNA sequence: TGTGCCAGCAGCGGATCCGGGACAGCGAACACTGAAGCTTTCTTT. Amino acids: CASSGSGTANTEAFF.

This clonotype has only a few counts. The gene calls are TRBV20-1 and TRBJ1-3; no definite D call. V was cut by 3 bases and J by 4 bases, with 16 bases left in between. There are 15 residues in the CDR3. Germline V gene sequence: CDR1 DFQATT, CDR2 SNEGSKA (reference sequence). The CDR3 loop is CSASPSSRSGNTIYF. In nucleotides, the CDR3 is TGCAGTGCTAGTCCGAGCTCTAGGTCCGGAAACACCATATATTTT.

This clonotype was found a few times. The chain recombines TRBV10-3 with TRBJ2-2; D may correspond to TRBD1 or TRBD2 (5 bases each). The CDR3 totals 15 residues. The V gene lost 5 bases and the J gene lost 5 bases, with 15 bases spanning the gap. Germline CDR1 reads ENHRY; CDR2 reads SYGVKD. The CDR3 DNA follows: TGTGCCATCAGTTTTAGGGGACCTCCGACCGGGGAGCTGTTTTTT. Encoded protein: CAISFRGPPTGELFF.

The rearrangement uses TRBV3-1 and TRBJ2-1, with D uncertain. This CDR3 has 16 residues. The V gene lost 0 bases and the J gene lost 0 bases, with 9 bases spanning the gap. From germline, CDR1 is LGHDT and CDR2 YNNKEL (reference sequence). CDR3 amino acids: CASSQDLRHSYNEQFF. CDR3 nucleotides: TGTGCCAGCAGCCAAGATTTGCGCCACTCCTACAATGAGCAGTTCTTC.

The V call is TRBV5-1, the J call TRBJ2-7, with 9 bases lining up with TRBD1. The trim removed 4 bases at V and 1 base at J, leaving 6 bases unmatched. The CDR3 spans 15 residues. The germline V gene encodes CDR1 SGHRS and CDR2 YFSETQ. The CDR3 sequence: CASSMDRGESYEQYF. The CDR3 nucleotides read TGCGCCAGCAGCATGGACAGGGGCGAATCCTACGAGCAGTACTTC. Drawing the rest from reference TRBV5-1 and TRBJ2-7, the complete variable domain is KAGVTQTPRYLIKTRGQQVTLSCSPISGHRSVSWYQQTPGQGLQFLFEYFSETQRNKGNFPGRFSGRQFSNSRSEMNVSTLELGDSALYLCASSMDRGESYEQYFGPGTRLTVT.

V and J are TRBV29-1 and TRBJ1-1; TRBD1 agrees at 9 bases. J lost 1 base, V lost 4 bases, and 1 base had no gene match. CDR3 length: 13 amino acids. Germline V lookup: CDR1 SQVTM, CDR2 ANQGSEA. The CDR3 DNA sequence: TGCAGCGTTGGACAGGGGGGGAACACTGAAGCTTTCTTT. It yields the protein CSVGQGGNTEAFF.

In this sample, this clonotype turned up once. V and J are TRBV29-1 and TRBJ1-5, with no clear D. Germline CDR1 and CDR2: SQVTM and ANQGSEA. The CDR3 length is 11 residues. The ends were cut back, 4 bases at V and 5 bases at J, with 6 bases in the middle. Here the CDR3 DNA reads TGCAGCGTTGGGGATGATCAGCCCCAGCATTTT. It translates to CSVGDDQPQHF.